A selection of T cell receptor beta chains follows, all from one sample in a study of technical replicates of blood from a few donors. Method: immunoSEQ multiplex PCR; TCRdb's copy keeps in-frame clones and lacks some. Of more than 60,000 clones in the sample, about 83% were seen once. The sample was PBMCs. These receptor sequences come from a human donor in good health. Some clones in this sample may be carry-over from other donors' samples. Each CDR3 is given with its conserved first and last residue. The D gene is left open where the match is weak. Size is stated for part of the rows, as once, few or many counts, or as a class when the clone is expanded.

DNA: TGTGCCAGCAGTAGGACTAGCGGGGACAATGAGCAGTTCTTC
CDR3: CASSRTSGDNEQFF
V: TRBV6-5
size: NA
J: TRBJ2-1
D: TRBD2

DNA: TGTGCCAGCAGCTTAGCCAGGGATTTGTCACCCCTCCACTTT
CDR3: CASSLARDLSPLHF
V: TRBV7-9
size: NA
J: TRBJ1-6
D: NA

DNA: TGTGCCAGCAGCGTCGGGACTAGCGGGGCCTACGAGCAGTACTTC
CDR3: CASSVGTSGAYEQYF
V: TRBV5-4
size: NA
J: TRBJ2-7
D: TRBD2

DNA: TGTGCCAGCAGCCCTCGGACAGGTTCATCCTACGAGCAGTACTTC
CDR3: CASSPRTGSSYEQYF
V: TRBV7-2
size: NA
J: TRBJ2-7
D: TRBD1

DNA: TGTGCCAGCAGCAAGGACTTCGCCGAGACCCAGTACTTC
CDR3: CASSKDFAETQYF
V: TRBV7-7
size: NA
J: TRBJ2-5
D: NA

DNA: TGTGCCAGCAGGGCCTCAAATGAAAAACTGTTTTTT
CDR3: CASRASNEKLFF
V: TRBV2
size: NA
J: TRBJ1-4
D: NA

DNA: TGTGCCAGCAGCCGCGGGACTAGCGGAAACACCTACAATGAGCAGTTCTTC
CDR3: CASSRGTSGNTYNEQFF
V: TRBV5-4
size: NA
J: TRBJ2-1
D: TRBD2

DNA: TGTGCCAGCAGCGCGGGCGGAGGGGTGGCTTATGGCTACACCTTC
CDR3: CASSAGGGVAYGYTF
V: TRBV9
size: NA
J: TRBJ1-2
D: NA

DNA: TGTGCCACCAGGTGGGGGGGTAGCACCGGGGAGCTGTTTTTT
CDR3: CATRWGGSTGELFF
V: TRBV2
size: NA
J: TRBJ2-2
D: TRBD2

DNA: TGTGCCAGCAGTTCTCCCACCAGGGCTGGAAACACCATATATTTT
CDR3: CASSSPTRAGNTIYF
V: TRBV6-5
size: NA
J: TRBJ1-3
D: NA

DNA: TGTGCCAGCAGCTTCCGTAGCAATCAGCCCCAGCATTTT
CDR3: CASSFRSNQPQHF
V: TRBV7-2
size: once
J: TRBJ1-5
D: NA